The rows below give T cell receptor beta chains drawn from one sample of a study of shared clonotypes between healthy human individuals. Produced via immunoSEQ multiplex PCR; TCRdb's table is partial and in-frame only. There are around 620,000 clones in the sample; approximately 95% occur only once, and approximately 0.11% lies in the top ten. The sample comprised naive CD8+ T cells sorted from blood. Source of these receptors: a woman aged 30 to 39 in good health. CDR3s include the opening cysteine and the closing phenylalanine or tryptophan. Fields, in order: V gene, clone size, D gene, J gene, CDR3 protein, CDR3 DNA. D genes are given only for firm matches. Only some rows state a clone size, as once, few, many or a class for expanded clones.

>TRBV27|NA|NA|TRBJ2-7
CASSLSTPHEQYF
TGTGCCAGCAGTTTATCCACTCCCCACGAGCAGTACTTC
>TRBV28|NA|NA|TRBJ2-7
CASSRSQEQYF
TGTGCCAGCAGCAGATCCCAGGAGCAGTACTTC
>TRBV28|once|NA|TRBJ2-7
CASRGPSTYEQYF
TGTGCCAGCAGAGGCCCGAGCACCTACGAGCAGTACTTC
>TRBV7-6|once|TRBD2|TRBJ2-7
CASSTSGSGYEQYF
TGTGCCAGCAGCACGAGCGGGAGTGGGTACGAGCAGTACTTC
>TRBV18|NA|TRBD2|TRBJ2-3
CASSPFSGRAVADTQYF
TGTGCCAGCTCACCATTCAGCGGGAGGGCCGTAGCAGATACGCAGTATTTT
>TRBV27|few|NA|TRBJ1-5
CASSYRDSNQPQHF
TGTGCCAGCAGCTACAGGGATAGCAATCAGCCCCAGCATTTT
>TRBV29-1|once|TRBD1|TRBJ2-1
CSIRTGYNEQFF
TGCAGCATACGGACAGGATACAATGAGCAGTTCTTC
>TRBV19|NA|NA|TRBJ1-1
CASSKRTVMNTEAFF
TGTGCCAGTAGTAAAAGGACTGTTATGAACACTGAAGCTTTCTTT
>TRBV27|NA|NA|TRBJ2-1
CASRSGTGLYEQFF
TGTGCCAGCAGATCCGGGACTGGCCTCTATGAGCAGTTCTTC
>TRBV28|NA|NA|TRBJ2-5
CASTSPGYQETQYF
TGTGCCAGCACCTCTCCGGGGTACCAAGAGACCCAGTACTTC
>TRBV19|NA|NA|TRBJ1-5
CASSILWQDGSNQPQHF
TGTGCCAGTAGTATTTTGTGGCAGGATGGTTCAAATCAGCCCCAGCATTTT
>TRBV4-1|NA|NA|TRBJ1-2
CASSPGTAFGYTF
TGCGCCAGCAGCCCAGGAACAGCTTTTGGCTACACCTTC
>TRBV4-1|NA|NA|TRBJ1-2
CASSQDPRSGYTF
TGCGCCAGCAGCCAAGATCCCAGGAGTGGCTACACCTTC
>TRBV2|NA|NA|TRBJ2-7
CASSGVMEGAYEQYF
TGTGCCAGCAGTGGAGTTATGGAGGGCGCCTACGAGCAGTACTTC
>TRBV6-4|NA|NA|TRBJ1-5
CASSDSRARQPQHF
TGTGCCAGCAGTGACTCTAGGGCGCGACAGCCCCAGCATTTT
>TRBV28|NA|NA|TRBJ2-2
CASSSADTGELFF
TGTGCCAGCAGTTCAGCGGACACCGGGGAGCTGTTTTTT
>TRBV5-4|NA|NA|TRBJ2-7
CASSGGQAYEQYF
TGTGCCAGCAGTGGAGGGCAGGCCTACGAGCAGTACTTC
>TRBV27|NA|NA|TRBJ2-1
CASSDAFSYNEQFF
TGTGCCAGCAGTGACGCATTCTCCTACAATGAGCAGTTCTTC
>TRBV2|NA|NA|TRBJ1-4
CASSEWTATNEKLFF
TGTGCCAGCAGTGAATGGACGGCAACTAATGAAAAACTGTTTTTT
>TRBV2|NA|NA|TRBJ2-7
CASRGRGMWDYEQYF
TGTGCCAGCAGGGGCAGGGGCATGTGGGATTACGAGCAGTACTTC
>TRBV9|NA|TRBD1|TRBJ1-1
CASSVDRGNTEAFF
TGTGCCAGCAGCGTAGACAGGGGGAACACTGAAGCTTTCTTT
>TRBV5-8|NA|TRBD1|TRBJ2-3
CASSLTSTGGPTDTQYF
TGTGCCAGCAGCTTGACCTCAACAGGGGGCCCCACAGATACGCAGTATTTT
>TRBV9|NA|TRBD1|TRBJ1-2
CASSGTGGELNYGYTF
TGTGCCAGCAGCGGGACAGGGGGCGAATTGAACTATGGCTACACCTTC
>TRBV27|once|NA|TRBJ2-1
CASSERQVSNEQFF
TGTGCCAGCAGTGAGCGACAGGTTTCTAATGAGCAGTTCTTC
>TRBV30|NA|NA|TRBJ2-7
CAWSLREQYF
TGTGCCTGGAGTCTTCGCGAGCAGTACTTC
>TRBV2|NA|TRBD2|TRBJ2-7
CASSETSGSFYEQYF
TGTGCCAGCAGTGAGACTAGCGGGAGTTTCTACGAGCAGTACTTC
>TRBV5-6|NA|NA|TRBJ1-2
CASSLAGGHGYTF
TGTGCCAGCAGCTTGGCGGGGGGCCATGGCTACACCTTC
>TRBV10-2|few|NA|TRBJ2-7
CASSESSGYYEQYF
TGCGCCAGCAGTGAGTCTAGCGGATACTACGAGCAGTACTTC
>TRBV25-1|NA|NA|TRBJ1-2
CASSDAGALYGYTF
TGTGCCAGCAGTGACGCGGGGGCTCTCTATGGCTACACCTTC
>TRBV6-5|NA|NA|TRBJ1-1
CASSPGPTFNTEAFF
TGTGCCAGCAGTCCCGGGCCAACGTTTAACACTGAAGCTTTCTTT
>TRBV13|once|NA|TRBJ1-5
CASSMGNQPQHF
TGTGCCAGCAGCATGGGGAATCAGCCCCAGCATTTT
>TRBV28|NA|NA|TRBJ1-2
CASSLPYTYSYGYTF
TGTGCCAGCAGTTTGCCCTACACATACAGCTATGGCTACACCTTC
>TRBV19|NA|TRBD1|TRBJ2-7
CASSIDRTGYEQYF
TGTGCCAGTAGTATAGATAGGACAGGATACGAGCAGTACTTC
>TRBV28|NA|NA|TRBJ2-6
CASSHHPRSGANVLTF
TGTGCCAGCAGTCACCACCCCCGGTCTGGGGCCAACGTCCTGACTTTC
>TRBV27|NA|NA|TRBJ1-1
CASRDLMNTEAFF
TGTGCCAGCCGTGACCTGATGAACACTGAAGCTTTCTTT
>TRBV29-1|NA|TRBD1|TRBJ2-5
CSGADRDQETQYF
TGCAGCGGTGCGGACAGGGACCAAGAGACCCAGTACTTC
>TRBV5-6|NA|NA|TRBJ2-7
CASTPQGSYEQYF
TGTGCCAGCACCCCTCAGGGCTCCTACGAGCAGTACTTC
>TRBV19|NA|TRBD2|TRBJ2-1
CASSVAGGPNNEQFF
TGTGCCAGTAGCGTAGCGGGAGGGCCCAACAATGAGCAGTTCTTC
>TRBV27|NA|NA|TRBJ1-1
CASSLSGTPNTEAFF
TGTGCCAGCAGTTTATCAGGGACACCAAACACTGAAGCTTTCTTT
>TRBV7-8|NA|NA|TRBJ2-7
CASSLEGWTYEQYF
TGTGCCAGCAGCTTGGAGGGGTGGACCTACGAGCAGTACTTC
>TRBV27|NA|TRBD2|TRBJ2-2
CASSPRGLAGLTGELFF
TGTGCCAGCAGTCCCCGCGGACTAGCGGGCCTCACCGGGGAGCTGTTTTTT
>TRBV2|once|NA|TRBJ1-5
CASSPVFNQPQHF
TGTGCCAGCAGTCCAGTCTTCAATCAGCCCCAGCATTTT
>TRBV5-1|NA|NA|TRBJ2-7
CASRGEFYEQYF
TGCGCCAGCAGGGGGGAATTCTACGAGCAGTACTTC
>TRBV27|NA|NA|TRBJ2-3
CASSMLGSSKNSDTQYF
TGTGCCAGCAGTATGTTAGGGTCGTCGAAAAACTCAGATACGCAGTATTTT
>TRBV5-4|NA|TRBD2|TRBJ2-7
CASSFRRGLVYEQYF
TGTGCCAGCAGCTTTCGGAGGGGACTAGTGTACGAGCAGTACTTC
>TRBV5-8|NA|TRBD2|TRBJ2-1
CASSVIAGAYLYNEQFF
TGTGCCAGCAGCGTCATAGCGGGAGCATATTTGTACAATGAGCAGTTCTTC
>TRBV28|NA|NA|TRBJ2-2
CASSSLFGGTGELFF
TGTGCCAGCAGTTCCCTCTTTGGGGGAACCGGGGAGCTGTTTTTT
>TRBV28|NA|TRBD2|TRBJ2-3
CASSSPREGTDTQYF
TGTGCCAGCAGCTCCCCGCGGGAGGGCACAGATACGCAGTATTTT
>TRBV27|NA|NA|TRBJ2-7
CASSSASMGTGEQYF
TGTGCCAGCAGTTCCGCCTCGATGGGGACGGGCGAGCAGTACTTC
>TRBV27|NA|TRBD1|TRBJ1-5
CASSGTVYQPQHF
TGTGCCAGCAGTGGGACAGTCTATCAGCCCCAGCATTTT
>TRBV7-6|NA|TRBD2|TRBJ2-7
CASSLAGTSGSYEQYF
TGTGCCAGCAGCTTAGCGGGGACTAGCGGGAGTTACGAGCAGTACTTC
>TRBV19|NA|TRBD2|TRBJ2-1
CASSEAGGFNEQFF
TGTGCCAGTAGCGAAGCGGGAGGTTTTAATGAGCAGTTCTTC
>TRBV9|NA|NA|TRBJ2-7
CASSVATAYEQYF
TGTGCCAGCAGCGTAGCGACCGCCTACGAGCAGTACTTC